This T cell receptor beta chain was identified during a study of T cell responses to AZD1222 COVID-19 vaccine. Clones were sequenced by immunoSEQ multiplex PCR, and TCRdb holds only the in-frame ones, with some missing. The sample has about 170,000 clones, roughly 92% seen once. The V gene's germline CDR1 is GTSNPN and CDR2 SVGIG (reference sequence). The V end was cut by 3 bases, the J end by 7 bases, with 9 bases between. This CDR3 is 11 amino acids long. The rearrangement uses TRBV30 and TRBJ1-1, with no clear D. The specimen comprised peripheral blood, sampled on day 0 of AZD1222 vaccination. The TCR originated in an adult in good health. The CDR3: CAWSPSYEAFF. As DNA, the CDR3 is TGTGCCTGGAGCCCCTCGTATGAAGCTTTCTTT.